This record looks at one TCR beta chain sequence and its context. The target antigen is unknown. The sample is drawn from a study of CD8+CD57+ T cells in acquired aplastic anemia. Study overall: Sorted CD4+ and CD8+ cells gave a mean 3.2 ug DNA, range 0.2 to 27.4 ug.

By flow cytometry, patients selected for sequencing had shown an expansion of CD8+CD57+ cells. No patient had been given any therapy when blood was sampled. CDR3 and TCR beta VDJ profiling relied on a genomic DNA template. TCRdb redid the calling of the reads with MiXCR, one entry per CDR3 protein. The table lists about 180,000 distinct CDR3 sequences, less than 60% of them singletons. The germline V gene encodes CDR1 ENHRY and CDR2 SYGVKD. Between the trimmed V and J ends, which lost 5 bases and 5 bases, there was a span of 15 bases. This CDR3 has 14 amino acids. Whole-study findings and limits: For CD8+ Simpson's diversity, patients and controls showed no significant difference. About 27 shared CD8+ CDR3s appeared highly expressed within patients' immunodominant clones.

The receptor was isolated from a human donor with aplastic anemia. Sequenced sample: sorted CD4+, CD8+, or CD8+CD57+ T cells (not recorded which) from PBMCs. The chain has TRBV10-3 and TRBJ1-1; D perhaps matches TRBD1 (6 bases). CDR3 bases: TGTGCCATCAGTAACGATCGACAGGCAACTGAAGCTTTCTTT. It translates to CAISNDRQATEAFF.